The 32 T cell receptor beta chains given below trace back to one sample, sequenced in a study of blood T cells in healthy people across ages. Sample-barcoded 5' priming and a J-beta primer mix drove a second PCR of roughly 6 to 12 cycles. TCRdb analysed the 5' RACE reads with MiXCR anew, one entry per CDR3 protein. In the table there are some 880,000 distinct CDR3 sequences, 35% to 40% of which are singletons. Material: blood. The receptors stem from a man aged 18 to 29 in good health.

This rearrangement joins TRBV7-2 to TRBJ1-2; D not resolved. Germline CDR1 and CDR2: SGHTA and FQGNSA. V was pared by 5 bases and J by 7 bases, with 14 bases between. This CDR3 is 13 amino acids long. The CDR3 DNA sequence: TGTGCCAGCAGCAAGGCAGTTGCAGCTGGCTACACCTTC. As protein: CASSKAVAAGYTF. Full variable domain (missing parts from reference TRBV7-2 and TRBJ1-2): GAGVSQSPSNKVTEKGKDVELRCDPISGHTALYWYRQSLGQGLEFLIYFQGNSAPDKSGLPSDRFSAERTGGSVSTLTIQRTQQEDSAVYLCASSKAVAAGYTFGSGTRLTVV.

To note about this clonotype: This may stem from a read error, because a much larger clone lies one nucleotide away. V is TRBV7-2 and J is TRBJ2-7; 7 bases match TRBD1. Germline V lookup: CDR1 SGHTA, CDR2 FQGNSA. The CDR3 is 15 residues long. CDR3 residues: CASSTSGTASCEQYF. In DNA form, the CDR3 reads TGTGCCAGCAGCACGTCTGGGACAGCCTCCTGCGAGCAGTACTTC.

This clonotype was seen a few times. V and J are TRBV14 and TRBJ2-7, with D perhaps TRBD1 or TRBD2 (6 bases each). V lost 4 bases and J 2 bases, leaving 15 bases between the germline ends. This CDR3 has 15 residues. In germline, CDR1 is SGHDN, CDR2 FVKESK. CDR3 protein: CASSLPAGQPYEQYF. The DNA of the CDR3 is TGTGCCAGCAGCCTCCCGGCGGGACAACCCTACGAGCAGTACTTC. Full variable domain (outside the CDR3, taken from reference TRBV14 and TRBJ2-7): EAGVTQFPSHSVIEKGQTVTLRCDPISGHDNLYWYRRVMGKEIKFLLHFVKESKQDESGMPNNRFLAERTGGTYSTLKVQPAELEDSGVYFCASSLPAGQPYEQYFGPGTRLTVT.

The rearrangement links TRBV20-1 to TRBJ2-2, with TRBD1 as a possible D gene (6 bases). Germline CDR1 reads DFQATT; CDR2 reads SNEGSKA (reference sequence). V was shortened by 1 base and J by 6 bases, with 12 bases between the two germline ends. This CDR3 is 14 amino acids long. The CDR3 protein is CSARVLGQSGELFF. The CDR3 DNA follows: TGCAGTGCTAGAGTCCTTGGACAGTCCGGGGAGCTGTTTTTT.

V gene TRBV28 combines with J gene TRBJ1-2; D is possibly TRBD1 (5 bases). The CDR3 has 14 amino acids. CDR1 MDHEN and CDR2 SYDVKM come from the germline V gene. V dropped 3 bases and J dropped 8 bases, with 16 bases sitting between them. For the CDR3, the DNA is TGTGCCAGCAGTTTGGGGGTTTCCGAGCGAGGCTACACCTTC. It specifies CASSLGVSERGYTF.

The J gene is TRBJ2-1, the V gene TRBV14; D remains unclear. The germline gives CDR1 SGHDN, CDR2 FVKESK. V lost 0 bases and J 6 bases, leaving 3 bases between the germline ends. CDR3 length: 12 amino acids. This CDR3 is CASSQDVNEQFF. The CDR3 DNA follows: TGTGCCAGCAGCCAAGATGTCAATGAGCAGTTCTTC.

The V call is TRBV20-1, the J call TRBJ1-5; D is undetermined. This CDR3 region has 14 residues. Trimming left V 3 bases short and J 4 bases short, with 13 bases between. Germline V gene sequence: CDR1 DFQATT, CDR2 SNEGSKA (reference sequence). CDR3: CSASSGLVNQPQHF. CDR3 nucleotide sequence: TGCAGTGCTAGTTCTGGACTGGTGAATCAGCCCCAGCATTTT.

This clonotype has just a few counts. This chain uses TRBV20-1 with TRBJ2-1, with D possibly being TRBD2 (5 bases). The closer fit of TRBJ2-7 to the DNA end suggests the J call may be wrong. Per the germline V gene, CDR1 is DFQATT and CDR2 is SNEGSKA (reference sequence). The CDR3 contains 16 residues. DNA of the CDR3: TGCAGTGCTAGAGATTTAACCGGGGAGAGCTACAATGAGCAGTACTTC. This encodes CSARDLTGESYNEQYF.

The chain combines TRBV7-2 with TRBJ2-5; D is possibly TRBD1 (5 bases). This CDR3 is 15 amino acids long. The V end was cut by 2 bases, the J end by 11 bases, with 21 bases between. CDR1 is SGHTA and CDR2 is FQGNSA in the germline V gene. CDR3 sequence (DNA): TGTGCCAGCAGCTTATCGTCATCCCAGGGTGGAGAGCAGTACTTC. Its translation: CASSLSSSQGGEQYF.

Note on this clonotype: This may come from a read error, since a much larger clone is one base off. This sequence joins TRBV20-1 and TRBJ2-7; D call uncertain. V lost 3 bases and J 2 bases, leaving 11 bases between the germline ends. Germline CDR1 DFQATT, CDR2 SNEGSKA (reference sequence). This CDR3 has 13 residues. As DNA, the CDR3 is TGCAGTGCTAGGACCTCCAAGCCCTACGAGCAGTACTTC. Protein sequence: CSARTSKPYEQYF.

The chain uses TRBV10-3 and TRBJ1-2; 8 bases map to TRBD1. The CDR3 has 16 amino acids. CDR1 ENHRY and CDR2 SYGVKD come from the germline V gene. Trimming at V came to 0 bases and at J to 8 bases, leaving 11 bases not matched to a gene. CDR3 sequence: CAISESLTGAIGGYTF. The CDR3 DNA is TGTGCCATCAGTGAGTCCTTGACAGGGGCGATTGGAGGCTACACCTTC.

As regards this clonotype: One junction end does not reproduce the germline sequence, and a read error may be involved. CDR3: CASSLGAGDYSEQFF. The CDR3 bases are TGTGCCAGCAGCTTAGGAGCGGGGGATTACAGTGAGCAGTTCTTC. The chain employs TRBV7-2 and TRBJ2-1; 8 bases align to TRBD2. The CDR3 spans 15 residues. CDR1 is SGHTA, CDR2 FQGNSA, per germline.

Comment on this clonotype: Sequence at one end of the junction differs from germline and may be a read error. The V and J genes are TRBV12-3 or TRBV12-4 and TRBJ2-1; D gene uncertain. The length of the CDR3 is 12 residues. The CDR3 here is CASSFSGNGQFF. CDR3 DNA sequence: TGTGCCAGCAGTTTCTCGGGCAATGGGCAGTTCTTC.

This clonotype was detected many times. The V call is TRBV6-6, the J call TRBJ2-7, with no clear D. Germline V lookup: CDR1 MNHNY, CDR2 SVGAGI (reference sequence). Between the trimmed V and J ends, which lost 2 bases and 3 bases, there was a span of 8 bases. The CDR3 has 13 amino acids. The CDR3 here is CASSYESNYEQYF. CDR3 nucleotides: TGTGCCAGCAGTTACGAGAGTAACTACGAGCAGTACTTC.

The table lists this clonotype with a few counts. The rearrangement uses TRBV6-5 and TRBJ2-7; 11 bases are shared with TRBD1. There are 15 residues in the CDR3. V lost 6 bases and J lost 1; bases outside the gene matches: 5. CDR1 and CDR2 (germline): MNHEY, SVGAGI. CDR3 nucleotides: TGTGCCAGCAGGCCCGGGACAGGGGGGTCCTACGAGCAGTACTTC. Amino acids: CASRPGTGGSYEQYF.

The J gene is TRBJ2-3, the V gene TRBV5-5, with TRBD2 matching 10 bases. CDR3 length: 18 amino acids. The germline CDR1 and CDR2 sequences are SGHKS and YYEKEE (reference sequence). V was pared by 3 bases and J by 4 bases, with 14 bases of the junction left unmatched. This CDR3 reads CASSSSLGKRGGPDTQYF. CDR3 nucleotides: TGTGCCAGCAGCTCCTCCCTGGGAAAGCGGGGGGGTCCAGATACGCAGTATTTT. The whole variable domain, remainder taken from reference TRBV5-5 and TRBJ2-3, is DAGVTQSPTHLIKTRGQQVTLRCSPISGHKSVSWYQQVLGQGPQFIFQYYEKEERGRGNFPDRFSARQFPNYSSELNVNALLLGDSALYLCASSSSLGKRGGPDTQYFGPGTRLTVL.

On this clonotype itself: This may come from a read error, since a much larger clone is one base off. The J gene is TRBJ2-7, the V gene TRBV4-2; 8 positions agree with TRBD1. The trim removed 1 base at V and 7 bases at J, leaving 9 bases unmatched. CDR1 LGHNA and CDR2 YNFKEQ come from the germline V gene. This CDR3 is 15 amino acids long. This chain's CDR3 is CASSQGQGLGDEQYF. The CDR3 region has the DNA TGTGCCAGCAGCCAAGGACAGGGGCTAGGGGATGAGCAGTACTTC.

The rearrangement links TRBV12-3 or TRBV12-4 to TRBJ2-1; D uncertain. This CDR3 is 12 amino acids long. With 4 bases removed from V and 13 bases from J, the gap between germline ends came to 14 bases. The CDR3 DNA reads TGTGCCAGCAGTTCCTCGGCCTTGGGCCAGTTCTTC. This encodes CASSSSALGQFF.

This clonotype has only a few counts. The junction differs from germline at one of its ends, possibly a read error. The genes are TRBV7-3 and TRBJ2-3; 13 bases line up with TRBD2. Germline-derived CDR1 and CDR2 are SGHTA and FQGTGA. The CDR3 extends over 15 amino acids. The CDR3 loop is CANSLLAGGRDTQYF. CDR3 coding DNA: TGTGCCAACAGCTTACTAGCGGGGGGGCGGGATACGCAGTATTTT.

This chain links TRBV5-1 with TRBJ1-2; 7 bases align to TRBD1. The germline V gene has CDR1 SGHRS and CDR2 YFSETQ. The CDR3 runs to 15 residues. With V trimmed by 1 base and J by 4 bases, 7 bases remained unmatched. The CDR3 DNA follows: TGCGCCAGCAGCTTGACTGCGACAGGGATCTATGGCTACACCTTC. Its translation is CASSLTATGIYGYTF.

The rearrangement links TRBV6-5 to TRBJ2-3, with 8 positions matching TRBD2. Germline loops: CDR1 MNHEY, CDR2 SVGAGI. This CDR3 is 20 amino acids long. V lost 0 bases, J lost 0 bases, and 14 bases stayed unmatched. CDR3 sequence reads: CASSYSSGAGEGTSTDTQYF. For the CDR3, the DNA is TGTGCCAGCAGTTACTCGTCTGGAGCGGGAGAGGGGACTAGCACAGATACGCAGTATTTT.

This clonotype was counted between two and nine times. The chain joins TRBV7-2 to TRBJ2-7, with D hard to call. V lost 5 bases, J lost 3 bases, and 14 bases lay in between. The germline V gene encodes CDR1 SGHTA and CDR2 FQGNSA. The CDR3 extends over 14 amino acids. Written as DNA, the CDR3 is TGTGCCAGCAGCCTCGACCCTCAAAACTACGAGCAGTACTTC. Protein: CASSLDPQNYEQYF.

This clonotype was seen at least ten times. The CDR3 DNA sequence: TGTGCCAGCAGTGAAGCAGGCGCCGTTAACTATGGCTACACCTTC. This codes for CASSEAGAVNYGYTF. The chain combines TRBV6-1 with TRBJ1-2; no clear D. Germline lookup yields CDR1 MNHNS and CDR2 SASEGT. V was pared by 0 bases and J by 1 base, with 9 bases between. CDR3 size: 15 residues.

The chain employs TRBV28 and TRBJ2-4; TRBD2 aligns across 10 bases. CDR3 length equals 14 residues. Germline lookup yields CDR1 MDHEN and CDR2 SYDVKM. V was clipped by 4 bases and J by 10 bases; unmatched bases: 7. This CDR3 reads CASSSGTSEYIQYF. The CDR3, as DNA: TGTGCCAGCAGTTCCGGGACTAGCGAGTATATTCAGTACTTC. The full variable domain, its missing parts supplied by reference TRBV28 and TRBJ2-4, is DVKVTQSSRYLVKRTGEKVFLECVQDMDHENMFWYRQDPGLGLRLIYFSYDVKMKEKGDIPEGYSVSREKKERFSLILESASTNQTSMYLCASSSGTSEYIQYFGAGTRLSVL.

This clonotype has only a few counts. The chain uses TRBV12-3 or TRBV12-4 and TRBJ2-5; 7 bases match TRBD1. The junction had 11 bases not matched to a gene; V was cut back by 6 bases and J by 13 bases. The CDR3 extends over 12 amino acids. The CDR3: CASRLKGTVAYF. The CDR3 DNA reads as TGTGCCAGCAGGTTAAAAGGGACAGTGGCGTACTTC.

This clonotype was counted a few times. The junction departs from the called germline gene at one end, perhaps through a read error. The chain uses TRBV7-7 and TRBJ2-6; TRBD2 aligns across 7 bases. The CDR3 totals 17 residues. CDR1 and CDR2 from the germline V gene are SSHAT and FNYEAQ (reference sequence). Here the CDR3 reads CASSLRGYESGANVLTF. In nucleotides, the CDR3 is TGTGCTAGCAGCTTGCGGGGGTATGAGTCTGGGGCCAACGTCCTGACTTTC.

This clonotype was detected ten times or more. J is TRBJ2-5 and V is TRBV20-1; TRBD1 aligns across 8 bases. The J call is uncertain, as TRBJ2-7 better fits the DNA end. The CDR3 is 14 residues long. Looked up from germline, CDR1 is DFQATT and CDR2 is SNEGSKA (reference sequence). CDR3 in amino acids: CSARPQTGANEQYF. DNA of the CDR3: TGCAGTGCTAGACCACAGACAGGGGCCAACGAGCAGTACTTC.

This clonotype was picked up a small number of times. The chain recombines TRBV20-1 with TRBJ2-7, with a possible D match to TRBD2 (7 bases). V lost 6 bases to trimming and J lost 7 bases, with 31 bases between them. The CDR3 covers 17 residues. CDR1 and CDR2 from the germline V gene are DFQATT and SNEGSKA (reference sequence). The CDR3 DNA is TGCAGTGCAGGGGGGGGTAGGCAGGGGAGGATTTACAATGAGCAGTACTTC. It encodes CSAGGGRQGRIYNEQYF.

This chain uses TRBV27 with TRBJ1-1, with TRBD1 matching 11 bases. In germline, CDR1 is MNHEY, CDR2 SMNVEV (reference sequence). The V segment lost 8 bases and the J segment 1 base; nucleotides outside the gene matches: 6. This CDR3 has 15 amino acids. Here the CDR3 reads CASLGTGGANTEAFF. DNA of the CDR3: TGTGCCAGCCTCGGGACAGGGGGTGCGAACACTGAAGCTTTCTTT.

The table lists this clonotype with a few counts. The genes are TRBV4-1 and TRBJ1-1; possibly TRBD1 for D (6 bases). The CDR3 extends over 18 amino acids. Trimming took off 1 base at V and 0 bases at J, with 18 bases between the two ends. CDR1 and CDR2 (germline): MGHRA, YSYEKL. This CDR3 is CASSQGGGTTGLNTEAFF. CDR3 bases: TGCGCCAGCAGCCAAGGAGGAGGAACGACAGGATTGAACACTGAAGCTTTCTTT.

This clonotype has only a few counts. The J gene is TRBJ2-1, the V gene TRBV20-1; 12 bases are a match to TRBD2. V shed 0 bases and J 2 bases; nucleotides not matched to a gene: 2. The CDR3 totals 16 residues. Germline CDR1 and CDR2: DFQATT and SNEGSKA (reference sequence). The DNA of the CDR3 is TGCAGTGCTAGAGATCTAGCGGGGGGGCCCTACAATGAGCAGTTCTTC. Translated: CSARDLAGGPYNEQFF.

The chain joins TRBV2 to TRBJ2-5, with a weak D call TRBD2 (5 bases). V was trimmed by 1 base and J by 1 base, leaving 7 bases between them. Per the germline V gene, CDR1 is SNHLY and CDR2 is FYNNEI. The CDR3 is 14 residues long. This chain's CDR3 is CASSEGEGQETQYF. In DNA, the CDR3 is TGTGCCAGCAGTGAAGGAGAGGGCCAAGAGACCCAGTACTTC.